This T cell receptor beta chain was observed in a study of T cell repertoires in cytomegalovirus infection. Study summary: Through public TCR beta signatures, both CMV infection and matching HLA type were indicated. Study findings and constraints: Cumulative public TCR beta family frequency identified CMV carriers with the relevant HLA. Dominating the ex vivo response were TCR beta clonotypes that were CMV-specific and HLA-C-restricted.

In its sample, this clonotype was seen once. Its antigen is unidentified. The germline gene is not matched at one end of the junction; a read error may be the cause. TCRdb redid the calling of the reads with MiXCR, one entry per CDR3 protein. The table shows 450,000 to 650,000 distinct CDR3 sequences, with around 27% occurring only once. This CDR3 comprises 15 residues. The receptor comes from a human donor in good health (CMV status not recorded). Some clones in this sample may be carry-over from other donors' samples. Sequenced input: PBMCs. The chain uses TRBV12-3 or TRBV12-4 and TRBJ1-5, with 7 positions matching TRBD1. The DNA for the CDR3 is TGTGCCAACAGTCCGCAGGGGGTAAGCAATCAGCCCCAGCATTTT. It is translated as CANSPQGVSNQPQHF.